This T cell receptor beta chain was found in a study of cytomegalovirus exposure and HLA in healthy donors. This PCR relied on a set of 60 Vbeta primers and 13 Jbeta primers. The assay was immunoSEQ multiplex PCR, and TCRdb's table has in-frame clones only and misses some. The sample holds over 100,000 clones; roughly 79% are singletons and the top ten take 7% to 9%. The J segment lost 6 bases and the V segment lost 0 bases, leaving 12 bases of the junction unmatched. Germline loops: CDR1 LGHNT, CDR2 FRNRAP. This CDR3 has 19 amino acids. Points on this clone: Its target is not known.

Study results and limitations: A later analysis, which compared TCR beta chains of equal frequency, found the HLA-associated ones more clonally expanded. Because they were indistinguishable, some V segments, including TRBV6-2 and TRBV6-3, were excluded. The presence/absence work took it that sequencing depth was about the same across donors.

This receptor was taken from a woman between 45 and 65 years old in good health and CMV-seropositive. The chain combines TRBV12-5 with TRBJ2-2; 11 nucleotides agree with TRBD2. Sequenced material: PBMCs. CDR3 residues: CASGLVRLAGTQRAGELFF. The CDR3, as DNA: TGTGCTAGTGGTTTGGTCCGACTAGCGGGGACCCAGAGGGCCGGGGAGCTGTTTTTT.